Shown below are 8 T cell receptor beta chains from a single sample sequenced in a study of blood T cell repertoires in COVID-19. Sequencing used immunoSEQ multiplex PCR; TCRdb keeps in-frame clones, though not all of them. Found here are about 220,000 clones, roughly 88% of them singletons; the top ten hold about 2%. The sequenced sample was peripheral blood. The receptors originated from a man between 40 and 49 years old who had recovered from COVID-19.

This chain joins TRBV11-2 and TRBJ2-3, with D perhaps TRBD2 (5 bases). The CDR3 has 15 residues. The germline V gene encodes CDR1 SGHAT and CDR2 FQNNGV. V was trimmed by 1 base and J by 2 bases, leaving 10 bases between them. The CDR3 region is CASSLAGWATDTQYF. CDR3 DNA sequence: TGTGCCAGCAGCTTAGCGGGGTGGGCCACAGATACGCAGTATTTT.

The chain combines TRBV30 with TRBJ1-2; D is undetermined. CDR1 GTSNPN and CDR2 SVGIG come from the germline V gene (reference sequence). This CDR3 spans 13 amino acids. Trimming stripped 0 bases from V and 4 bases from J, with 9 bases between. The CDR3 nucleotides read TGTGCCTGGAGTGTAAATCCCGTCTATGGCTACACCTTC. Protein: CAWSVNPVYGYTF.

This clone was observed a handful of times. The chain links TRBV19 to TRBJ1-1; TRBD1 might be the D (5 bases). The germline V gene encodes CDR1 LNHDA and CDR2 SQIVND (reference sequence). This CDR3 spans 15 amino acids. The V gene lost 2 bases and the J gene lost 1 base, with 11 bases spanning the gap. The DNA of the CDR3 is TGTGCCAGTAGTATAACCCAGGGCACGAACACTGAAGCTTTCTTT. It codes for CASSITQGTNTEAFF.

The chain couples TRBV27 to TRBJ1-2, with TRBD1 identical over 7 bases. Germline V CDR1 and CDR2: MNHEY, SMNVEV (reference sequence). The CDR3 spans 14 residues. V lost 5 bases and J lost 4; bases outside the gene matches: 7. Here the CDR3 DNA reads TGTGCCAGCAGTCACTGGGGACAGATCTATGGCTACACCTTC. Amino acids: CASSHWGQIYGYTF.

The V call is TRBV3-1 (or the pseudogene TRBV3-2), the J call TRBJ2-2; 10 bases fit TRBD2. The CDR3 covers 15 residues. Germline-derived CDR1 and CDR2 are LGHDT and YNNKEL (reference sequence). V shed 6 bases, J shed 3 bases, and the junction held 4 bases outside the gene matches. The CDR3 nucleotides read TGTGCCAGCAGGCTAGCGGGGGCCCACACCGGGGAGCTGTTTTTT. Its protein is CASRLAGAHTGELFF.

The sample holds one count of this clone. The genes are TRBV6-2 or TRBV6-3 and TRBJ2-4; tentatively, D is TRBD1 (6 bases). The germline V gene has CDR1 MNHEY and CDR2 SVGEGT. V was pared by 5 bases and J by 8 bases, with 19 bases between. The CDR3 runs 15 residues. The CDR3 spells CASSPGTQAEDIQYF. As DNA, the CDR3 is TGTGCCAGCAGTCCGGGGACACAGGCCGAGGACATTCAGTACTTC.

This sequence joins TRBV6-5 and TRBJ2-7; possibly TRBD1 for D (6 bases). This CDR3 has 16 residues. Germline CDR1 is MNHEY and CDR2 is SVGAGI. Trimming removed 0 bases from V and 6 bases from J, with 18 bases in between. The CDR3 sequence: CASSYSLLQGQGEQYF. The CDR3 DNA reads as TGTGCCAGCAGTTACTCGTTACTACAGGGCCAAGGCGAGCAGTACTTC.

The chain couples TRBV7-9 to TRBJ2-7; 7 bases fit TRBD1. The V segment lost 5 bases and the J segment 0 bases; nucleotides outside the gene matches: 10. Germline CDR1 and CDR2: SEHNR and FQNEAQ (reference sequence). This CDR3 contains 16 residues. DNA of the CDR3: TGTGCCAGCAGCGTAAAACAGGGGCTTGACTCCTACGAGCAGTACTTC. This encodes CASSVKQGLDSYEQYF.